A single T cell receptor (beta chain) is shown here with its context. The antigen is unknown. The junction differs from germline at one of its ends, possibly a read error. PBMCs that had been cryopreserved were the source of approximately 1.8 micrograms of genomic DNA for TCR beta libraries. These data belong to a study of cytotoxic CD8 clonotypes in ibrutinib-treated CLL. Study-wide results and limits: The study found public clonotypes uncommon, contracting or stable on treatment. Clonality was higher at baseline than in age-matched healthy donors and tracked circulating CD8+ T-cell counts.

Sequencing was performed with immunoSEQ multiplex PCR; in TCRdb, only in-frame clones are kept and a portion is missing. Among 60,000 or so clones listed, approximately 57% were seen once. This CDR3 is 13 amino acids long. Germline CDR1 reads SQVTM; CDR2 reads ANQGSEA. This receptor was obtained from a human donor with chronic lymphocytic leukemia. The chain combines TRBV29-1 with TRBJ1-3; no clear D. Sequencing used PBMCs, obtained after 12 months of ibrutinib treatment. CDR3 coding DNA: TGCAGCGTTGAACAGTTGGATGGAAACGCCATATATTTT. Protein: CSVEQLDGNAIYF.